Each of the 18 T cell receptor beta chains below was sequenced from the same sample in a study of T-cell memory formation after mild COVID-19. MiXCR was run by TCRdb on the 5' RACE reads, yielding one entry per CDR3 protein. The table has fewer than 140,000 distinct CDR3 sequences, about an eighth seen once. The sequencing sample was made of PBMCs or a T cell subset sorted from them (not recorded which). The receptors originated from an adult woman who had mild COVID-19 (a few samples of this study predate the infection). Cell type and time point are not known.

The chain combines TRBV6-2 or TRBV6-3 with TRBJ2-3; D gene ambiguous. This CDR3 region has 17 residues. V was shortened by 6 bases and J by 2 bases, with 21 bases between the two germline ends. The V gene's germline CDR1 is MNHEY and CDR2 SVGEGT. CDR3 sequence (DNA): TGTGCCAGCAGCTACCAACCGATTCGAGAAGACACAGATACGCAGTATTTT. Amino acids: CASSYQPIREDTDTQYF.

This clonotype was seen a few times. The rearrangement links TRBV24-1 to TRBJ2-1, with D perhaps matching TRBD2 (5 bases). The CDR3 length is 15 residues. From germline, CDR1 is KGHDR and CDR2 SFDVKD. V was shortened by 2 bases and J by 7 bases, with 14 bases between the two germline ends. The CDR3 here is CATSDWRLADNEQFF. The CDR3 coding sequence is TGTGCCACCAGTGATTGGCGGCTAGCTGATAATGAGCAGTTCTTC.

This clonotype appeared a few times. This chain uses TRBV24-1 with TRBJ2-1; D may be TRBD1 (5 bases). The ends were cut back, 0 bases at V and 3 bases at J, with 8 bases in the middle. The germline V gene has CDR1 KGHDR and CDR2 SFDVKD. The CDR3 loop spans 15 amino acids. CDR3 in amino acids: CATSDLDRNYNEQFF. The CDR3 DNA follows: TGTGCCACCAGTGATTTGGACAGAAACTACAATGAGCAGTTCTTC.

The V and J genes are TRBV7-9 and TRBJ1-2, with D uncertain. This CDR3 has 13 residues. Germline CDR1 reads SEHNR; CDR2 reads FQNEAQ (reference sequence). V was shortened by 1 base and J by 5 bases, with 8 bases between the two germline ends. CDR3 sequence: CASSLDWQYGYTF. CDR3 DNA: TGTGCCAGCAGCTTAGATTGGCAGTATGGCTACACCTTC.

The CDR3 bases are TGCAGTGCTACTACAGGCCCCAATGAGCAGTTCTTC. Protein sequence: CSATTGPNEQFF. V and J are TRBV20-1 and TRBJ2-1; perhaps TRBD1 as D (5 bases). Germline CDR1 is DFQATT and CDR2 is SNEGSKA (reference sequence). Trimming took off 4 bases at V and 6 bases at J, with 10 bases between the two ends. The CDR3 is 12 residues long.

In its sample, this clonotype was seen a few times. V and J are TRBV5-8 and TRBJ2-7; D gene uncertain. The length of the CDR3 is 19 residues. V was pared by 0 bases and J by 3 bases, with 25 bases between. CDR1 is SGHTS, CDR2 YDEGEE, per germline. The CDR3 DNA follows: TGTGCCAGCAGCTTGGTCGGCAAGACAAAGGATCCTACCGGCTACGAGCAGTACTTC. It specifies CASSLVGKTKDPTGYEQYF.

At least ten counts were recorded for this clonotype. This chain joins TRBV29-1 and TRBJ2-7; 9 nucleotides line up with TRBD1. CDR1 and CDR2 from the germline V gene are SQVTM and ANQGSEA. The CDR3 is 14 amino acids. The V and J ends lost 1 base and 5 bases, in that order; junction bases with no gene match: 6. The CDR3 protein is CSVEGGQGPHEQYF. The CDR3 coding sequence is TGCAGCGTTGAAGGTGGACAGGGGCCGCACGAGCAGTACTTC.

This clonotype turned up a few times. This chain uses TRBV4-3 with TRBJ1-1; TRBD1 matches at 7 bases. Germline loops: CDR1 LGHNA, CDR2 YSLEER. CDR3 length: 16 amino acids. Germline trimming cut 3 bases from V and 2 bases from J; bases unmatched to any gene: 9. The CDR3 bases are TGCGCCAGCAGCCATCCCACGGACAGGAGAAACACTGAAGCTTTCTTT. It encodes CASSHPTDRRNTEAFF.

This chain uses TRBV7-6 with TRBJ2-1, with D perhaps assigned TRBD1 or TRBD2 (6 bases each). The CDR3 is 18 residues long. Trimming stripped 3 bases from V and 3 bases from J, with 21 bases between. Looked up from germline, CDR1 is SGHVS and CDR2 is FNYEAQ. CDR3 DNA sequence: TGTGCCAGCAGCTTTAACCCCGGGGGCCCGAACTACTACAATGAGCAGTTCTTC. Its translation: CASSFNPGGPNYYNEQFF.

This clonotype has a handful of counts. The chain joins TRBV7-9 to TRBJ1-4; 10 bases are shared with TRBD1. The CDR3 sequence is 14 residues long. The junction had 2 bases not matched to a gene; V was cut back by 3 bases and J by 7 bases. From germline, CDR1 is SEHNR and CDR2 FQNEAQ (reference sequence). CDR3 sequence reads: CASSFGTGVEKLFF. The CDR3 nucleotides are TGTGCCAGCAGCTTCGGGACAGGGGTTGAAAAACTGTTTTTT.

V gene TRBV12-3 or TRBV12-4 combines with J gene TRBJ2-3; D gene ambiguous. The CDR3 has 13 residues. Trimming took 3 bases from V and 3 from J, leaving 7 bases between them. In nucleotides, the CDR3 is TGTGCCAGCAGTTTTTCCAGGACAGATACGCAGTATTTT. Amino acid sequence: CASSFSRTDTQYF.

This chain connects TRBV15 to TRBJ2-3, with D perhaps assigned TRBD1 or TRBD2 (5 bases each). The CDR3 totals 16 residues. Trimming removed 6 bases from V and 1 base from J, with 17 bases in between. The germline gives CDR1 LNHNV, CDR2 YYDKDF (reference sequence). CDR3 DNA: TGTGCCACCAGTCCAGCCCAAGTGGGGGGCACAGATACGCAGTATTTT. Protein product: CATSPAQVGGTDTQYF. The full variable domain, completed using reference TRBV15 and TRBJ2-3, is DAMVIQNPRYQVTQFGKPVTLSCSQTLNHNVMYWYQQKSSQAPKLLFHYYDKDFNNEADTPDNFQSRRPNTSFCFLDIRSPGLGDTAMYLCATSPAQVGGTDTQYFGPGTRLTVL.

This clonotype was observed at least ten times. This chain connects TRBV7-3 to TRBJ2-1, with 7 bases identical to TRBD2. The CDR3 totals 15 residues. V trimming: 5 bases; J trimming: 3 bases; junction bases outside the gene matches: 7. Germline values: CDR1 SGHTA, CDR2 FQGTGA. This chain's CDR3 is CASSPSGAGYNEQFF. Here the CDR3 DNA reads TGTGCCAGCAGCCCTAGCGGAGCAGGCTACAATGAGCAGTTCTTC.

This clonotype was seen a handful of times. The chain employs TRBV29-1 and TRBJ2-7, with 10 nucleotides matching TRBD1. CDR3 length equals 13 residues. Unmatched junction bases numbered 1, after V lost 5 bases and J lost 0 bases. Looked up from germline, CDR1 is SQVTM and CDR2 is ANQGSEA. CDR3 bases: TGCAGCGTTCGGACAGGGGGCTCCTACGAGCAGTACTTC. Translating gives CSVRTGGSYEQYF.

This clonotype was counted ten times or more. The chain couples TRBV5-1 to TRBJ2-1; no definite D call. The CDR3 extends over 11 amino acids. The germline CDR1 and CDR2 sequences are SGHRS and YFSETQ. V gave up 5 bases and J gave up 13 bases, with 13 bases separating them. CDR3 residues: CASRQGQVQFF. The CDR3 DNA sequence: TGCGCCAGCAGACAAGGCCAGGTCCAGTTCTTC.

The chain uses TRBV7-9 and TRBJ1-1; a weak D match, TRBD1 (6 bases). The CDR3 extends over 16 amino acids. V lost 5 bases to trimming and J lost 3 bases, with 19 bases between them. From germline, CDR1 is SEHNR and CDR2 FQNEAQ (reference sequence). The CDR3 DNA sequence: TGTGCCAGCAGCGCCGGGACATCCGAACGATACACTGAAGCTTTCTTT. Translated: CASSAGTSERYTEAFF.

This clonotype was found many times. The rearrangement links TRBV30 to TRBJ2-3, with unresolved D. Trimming stripped 1 base from V and 1 base from J, with 9 bases between. The CDR3 runs to 14 residues. Looked up from germline, CDR1 is GTSNPN and CDR2 is SVGIG (reference sequence). The CDR3: CAWSGPTGTDTQYF. DNA of the CDR3: TGTGCCTGGAGTGGCCCTACAGGCACAGATACGCAGTATTTT.

This clonotype was counted only a few times. J is TRBJ2-7 and V is TRBV24-1; either TRBD1 or TRBD2 may fit D (5 bases each). Trimming cost V 9 bases and J 3 bases, with 8 bases left between them. CDR1 is KGHDR and CDR2 is SFDVKD in the germline V gene. This CDR3 has 11 residues. The CDR3 bases are TGTGCCACCGGGGACGGCTACGAGCAGTACTTC. Its translation is CATGDGYEQYF.